This T cell receptor (beta chain) was sequenced for a study of T cell repertoires in cytomegalovirus infection. Across the study: Public signatures in TCR beta pointed to CMV infection and matching HLA type.

Findings and caveats of the study: Summed public TCR beta family frequency identified CMV carriers bearing the relevant HLA. Dominant in the ex vivo response were TCR beta clonotypes restricted by HLA-C and specific for CMV.

The ends were cut back, 7 bases at V and 7 bases at J, with 14 bases in the middle. Per the germline V gene, CDR1 is SQVTM and CDR2 is ANQGSEA. The length of the CDR3 is 13 residues. This clonotype was recorded a few times. Its target is not known. TCRdb re-called the reads with MiXCR, one entry per CDR3 protein. The sample shows more than 500,000 distinct CDR3 sequences, approximately 15% of them seen only once. The chain employs TRBV29-1 and TRBJ1-6; D might be TRBD1 (6 bases). Sequencing used CD8+ T cells from PBMCs. The receptor was derived from a human donor in good health (CMV status not recorded). Some clones in this sample may be carry-over from other donors' samples. The CDR3 protein is CSEPGTQNSPLHF. CDR3 DNA sequence: TGCAGCGAACCCGGGACACAGAATTCACCCCTCCACTTT.